This T cell receptor beta chain originates from a study of post-analysis software for immune sequencing data. A note on this clonotype: Its antigen remains unidentified.

From germline, CDR1 is SQVTM and CDR2 ANQGSEA. The J segment lost 4 bases and the V segment lost 4 bases, leaving 13 bases of the junction unmatched. The CDR3 has 16 residues. Points from the study as a whole: Significantly decreased normalized Chao1 diversity was recorded for multiple sclerosis patients relative to controls. Patients used about 5 TRBV segments, including TRBV5-6, TRBV5-1 and TRBV20-1, more often than controls.

Prepared TCR beta cDNA libraries contained unique molecular identifiers. Each CDR3 protein is one row after TCRdb ran MiXCR on the PCR reads. The data contain about 820,000 distinct CDR3 sequences, roughly 50% of them singletons. The clonotype was recovered from a girl aged 5 to 17 with multiple sclerosis. The rearrangement joins TRBV29-1 to TRBJ1-2, with 9 positions matching TRBD1. The sequenced sample was blood. The CDR3 reads CSVAGQGASRGYGYTF. For the CDR3, the DNA is TGCAGCGTTGCGGGACAGGGAGCCTCCCGGGGCTATGGCTACACCTTC.